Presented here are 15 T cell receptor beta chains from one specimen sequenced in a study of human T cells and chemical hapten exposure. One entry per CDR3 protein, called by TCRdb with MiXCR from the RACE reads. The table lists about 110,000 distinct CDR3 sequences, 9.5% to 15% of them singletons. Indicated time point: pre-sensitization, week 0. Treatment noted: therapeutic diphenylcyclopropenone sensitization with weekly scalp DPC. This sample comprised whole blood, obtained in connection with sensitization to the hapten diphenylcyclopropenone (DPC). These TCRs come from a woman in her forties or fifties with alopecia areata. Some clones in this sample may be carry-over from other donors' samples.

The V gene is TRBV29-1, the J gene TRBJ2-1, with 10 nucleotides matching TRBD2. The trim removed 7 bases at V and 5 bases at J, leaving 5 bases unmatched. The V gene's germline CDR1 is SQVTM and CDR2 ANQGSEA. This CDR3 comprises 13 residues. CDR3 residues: CSASGRADNEQFF. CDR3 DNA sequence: TGCAGCGCCAGCGGGAGGGCCGACAATGAGCAGTTCTTC.

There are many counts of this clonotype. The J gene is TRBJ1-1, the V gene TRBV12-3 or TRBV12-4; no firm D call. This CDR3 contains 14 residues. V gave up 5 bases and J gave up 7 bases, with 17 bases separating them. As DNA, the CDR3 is TGTGCCAGCAGTGGACTAGGAGGAGCCCGTGAAGCTTTCTTT. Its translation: CASSGLGGAREAFF.

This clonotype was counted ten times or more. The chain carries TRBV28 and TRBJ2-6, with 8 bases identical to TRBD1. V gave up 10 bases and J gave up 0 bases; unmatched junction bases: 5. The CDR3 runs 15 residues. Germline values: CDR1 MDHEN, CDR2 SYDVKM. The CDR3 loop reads CATRDRTSGANVLTF. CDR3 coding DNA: TGTGCCACACGGGACAGGACCTCTGGGGCCAACGTCCTGACTTTC.

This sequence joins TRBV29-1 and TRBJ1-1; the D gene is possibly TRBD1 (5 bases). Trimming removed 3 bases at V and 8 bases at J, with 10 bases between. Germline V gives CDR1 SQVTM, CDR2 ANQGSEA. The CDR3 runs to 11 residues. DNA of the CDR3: TGCAGCGTTGAGGCGGGGCGAGAAGCTTTCTTT. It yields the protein CSVEAGREAFF.

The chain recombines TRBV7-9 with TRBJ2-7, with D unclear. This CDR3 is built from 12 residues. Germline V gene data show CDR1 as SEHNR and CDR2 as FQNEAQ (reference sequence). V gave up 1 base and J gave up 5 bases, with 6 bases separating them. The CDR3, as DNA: TGTGCCAGCAGCTTAGAAAGTCACGAGCAGTACTTC. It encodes CASSLESHEQYF.

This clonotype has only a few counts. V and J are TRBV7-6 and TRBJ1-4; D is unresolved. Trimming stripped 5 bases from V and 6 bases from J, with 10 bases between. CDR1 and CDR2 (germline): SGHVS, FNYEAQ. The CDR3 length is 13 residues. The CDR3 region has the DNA TGTGCCAGCAGCCCCCACACGGATGAAAAACTGTTTTTT. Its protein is CASSPHTDEKLFF.

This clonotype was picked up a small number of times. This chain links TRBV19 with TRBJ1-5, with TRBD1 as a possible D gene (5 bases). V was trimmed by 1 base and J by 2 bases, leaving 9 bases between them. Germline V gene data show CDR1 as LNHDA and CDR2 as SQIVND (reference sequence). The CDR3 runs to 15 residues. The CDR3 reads CASSIAGAGNQPQHF. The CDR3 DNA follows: TGTGCCAGTAGTATAGCTGGGGCGGGCAATCAGCCCCAGCATTTT.

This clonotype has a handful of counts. In DNA form, the CDR3 reads TGTGCCAGCAGCTTACCAGGGGGGATTACAGATACGCAGTATTTT. Translating it yields CASSLPGGITDTQYF. The chain uses TRBV11-2 and TRBJ2-3; weak D call: TRBD1 (7 bases). This CDR3 comprises 15 residues. Trimming shortened V by 2 bases and J by 3 bases, and 12 bases separated the two germline ends. Germline values: CDR1 SGHAT, CDR2 FQNNGV.

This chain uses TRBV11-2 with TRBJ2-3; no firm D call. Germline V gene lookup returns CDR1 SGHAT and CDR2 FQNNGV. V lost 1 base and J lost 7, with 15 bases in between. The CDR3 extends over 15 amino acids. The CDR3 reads CASSLGPPATYTQYF. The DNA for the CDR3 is TGTGCCAGCAGCTTAGGGCCCCCCGCGACGTATACGCAGTATTTT.

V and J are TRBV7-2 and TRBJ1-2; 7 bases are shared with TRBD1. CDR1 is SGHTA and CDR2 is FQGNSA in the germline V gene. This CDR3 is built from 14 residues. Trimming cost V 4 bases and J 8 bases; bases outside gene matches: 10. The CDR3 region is CASSSLRGRAGYTF. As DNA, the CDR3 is TGTGCCAGCAGCTCCCTTAGGGGGCGGGCCGGCTACACCTTC.

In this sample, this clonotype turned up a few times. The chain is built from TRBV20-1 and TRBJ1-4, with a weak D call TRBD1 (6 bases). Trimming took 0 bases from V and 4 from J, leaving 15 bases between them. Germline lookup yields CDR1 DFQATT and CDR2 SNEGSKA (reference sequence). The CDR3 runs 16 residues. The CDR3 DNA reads TGCAGTGCTAGAGATCCCCGGGGGCCAAATAATGAAAAACTGTTTTTT. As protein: CSARDPRGPNNEKLFF.

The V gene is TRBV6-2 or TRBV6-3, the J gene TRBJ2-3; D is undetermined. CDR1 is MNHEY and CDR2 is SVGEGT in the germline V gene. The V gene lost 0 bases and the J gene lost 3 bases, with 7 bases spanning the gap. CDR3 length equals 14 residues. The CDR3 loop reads CASSYSGRTDTQYF. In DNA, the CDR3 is TGTGCCAGCAGTTACTCCGGTAGGACAGATACGCAGTATTTT.

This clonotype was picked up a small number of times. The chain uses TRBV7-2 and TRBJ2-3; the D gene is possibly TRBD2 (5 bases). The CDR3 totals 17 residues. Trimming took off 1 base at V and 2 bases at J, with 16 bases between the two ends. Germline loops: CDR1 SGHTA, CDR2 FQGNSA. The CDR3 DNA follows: TGTGCCAGCAGCTTAGTTAGAAACCCTGGACTCACAGATACGCAGTATTTT. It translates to CASSLVRNPGLTDTQYF.

CDR3 DNA: TGTGCCAGCAGCAGTACAGGGGGACTCGGGGGCTACACCTTC. Translated: CASSSTGGLGGYTF. The chain recombines TRBV12-3 or TRBV12-4 with TRBJ1-2; TRBD1 aligns across 8 bases. The CDR3 covers 14 residues. V lost 6 bases and J lost 8; bases outside the gene matches: 11.

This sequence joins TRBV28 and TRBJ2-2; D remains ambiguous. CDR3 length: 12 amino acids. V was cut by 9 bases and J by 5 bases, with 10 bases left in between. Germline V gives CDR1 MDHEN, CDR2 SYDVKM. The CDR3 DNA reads TGTGCCAGTCTACAGATAACCGGGGAGCTGTTTTTT. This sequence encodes CASLQITGELFF.